Shown below are 20 T cell receptor beta chains from a single sample sequenced in a study of T-cell reconstitution after alpha-beta-depleted transplantation in children. During its preparation, the TCRbeta library received unique molecular identifiers. TCRdb reanalysed the PCR reads using MiXCR and keeps one entry per CDR3 protein. This table has around 530,000 distinct CDR3 sequences, about 33% appearing once. Sequenced material: PBMCs from the stem cell graft donor, taken from the stem cell graft. These receptors all come from a human donor who donated a stem cell graft to a child with aplastic anemia.

V gene TRBV12-3 or TRBV12-4 combines with J gene TRBJ1-2, with no clear D. This CDR3 region has 13 residues. V shed 3 bases and J shed 6 bases, with 11 bases lying between them. The CDR3 region has the DNA TGTGCCAGCAGTTTTCGGCGGGGTCATGGCTACACCTTC. It is translated as CASSFRRGHGYTF.

V is TRBV9 and J is TRBJ2-3, with 11 bases identical to TRBD1. V shed 4 bases and J 6 bases; nucleotides not matched to a gene: 13. The CDR3 is 17 residues long. Germline V gives CDR1 SGDLS, CDR2 YYNGEE. The CDR3 DNA reads TGTGCCAGCAGCCCCGGACAGGGGGCCCGAGGTAGCGATACGCAGTATTTT. Its protein is CASSPGQGARGSDTQYF.

The chain links TRBV7-8 to TRBJ2-7, with a possible D match to TRBD1 (5 bases). Trimming stripped 2 bases from V and 0 bases from J, with 11 bases between. CDR3 length: 15 amino acids. Germline-derived CDR1 and CDR2 are SGHVS and FQNEAQ. The CDR3 sequence is CASSLRTQASYEQYF. In nucleotides, the CDR3 is TGTGCCAGCAGCTTAAGGACACAAGCCTCCTACGAGCAGTACTTC.

V is TRBV6-2 or TRBV6-3 and J is TRBJ2-3; D remains unclear. The CDR3 contains 13 residues. CDR1 MNHEY and CDR2 SVGEGT come from the germline V gene. Trimming pared 7 bases from V and 6 bases from J, leaving 14 bases between. DNA of the CDR3: TGTGCCAGCACCAAAAGGCGAACGGATACGCAGTATTTT. Amino acids: CASTKRRTDTQYF.

This clonotype came up a few times. The chain employs TRBV7-9 and TRBJ2-7, with D unresolved. V shed 1 base and J shed 2 bases, with 15 bases lying between them. The CDR3 loop spans 16 amino acids. Germline V gives CDR1 SEHNR, CDR2 FQNEAQ (reference sequence). CDR3 amino acids: CASSLDRDLLPYEQYF. In nucleotides, the CDR3 is TGTGCCAGCAGCTTAGATAGGGATCTATTGCCCTACGAGCAGTACTTC.

This clonotype was picked up a small number of times. The chain couples TRBV20-1 to TRBJ2-1; weak D call: TRBD1 (5 bases). The CDR3 runs 13 residues. V gave up 3 bases and J gave up 2 bases, with 8 bases separating them. Germline V gives CDR1 DFQATT, CDR2 SNEGSKA (reference sequence). The CDR3 bases are TGCAGTGCTAGGGGCAGGGCCTACAATGAGCAGTTCTTC. This gives the protein CSARGRAYNEQFF.

The chain is built from TRBV20-1 and TRBJ1-3, with 7 bases fitting TRBD1. Germline CDR1 reads DFQATT; CDR2 reads SNEGSKA (reference sequence). V was pared by 6 bases and J by 3 bases, with 11 bases of the junction left unmatched. The CDR3 has 15 residues. CDR3 in DNA: TGCAGTGCCCAGACGGGAGACAGGGTTGGAAACACCATATATTTT. Protein: CSAQTGDRVGNTIYF.

This clonotype has more than one count but fewer than ten. V and J are TRBV7-8 and TRBJ2-7; unclear D gene. CDR3 size: 11 residues. Germline loops: CDR1 SGHVS, CDR2 FQNEAQ. The V and J ends lost 5 bases and 3 bases respectively, with 5 bases between them. CDR3 loop: CASSPHYEQYF. The CDR3 DNA sequence: TGTGCCAGCAGCCCACACTACGAGCAGTACTTC.

V usage is TRBV18 and J usage is TRBJ2-2; TRBD2 matches at 10 bases. Germline CDR1 KGHSH, CDR2 LQKENI. This CDR3 contains 17 residues. J was trimmed by 4 bases and V by 0 bases; bases with no gene match: 5. CDR3 DNA sequence: TGTGCCAGCTCACCACCAAATCTAGCGGGAGCCACCGGGGAGCTGTTTTTT. This sequence encodes CASSPPNLAGATGELFF.

The chain has TRBV20-1 and TRBJ1-1, with D hard to call. Trimming cost V 1 base and J 1 base, with 7 bases left between them. CDR1 is DFQATT and CDR2 is SNEGSKA in the germline V gene (reference sequence). CDR3 length: 13 residues. CDR3 sequence (DNA): TGCAGTGCTAGAGCAGACCCGAACACTGAAGCTTTCTTT. Protein product: CSARADPNTEAFF.

This clonotype was seen a few times. This chain joins TRBV6-2 or TRBV6-3 and TRBJ2-7; 7 nucleotides line up with TRBD1. Trimming cost V 8 bases and J 2 bases; bases outside gene matches: 6. The CDR3 extends over 13 amino acids. In germline, CDR1 is MNHEY, CDR2 SVGEGT. DNA for the CDR3: TGTGCCAGCGGAACGACAGGGACCTACGAGCAGTACGTC. Its translation is CASGTTGTYEQYV.

Ten or more counts support this clonotype. The J gene is TRBJ1-2, the V gene TRBV30; no clear D. In germline, CDR1 is GTSNPN, CDR2 SVGIG (reference sequence). The CDR3 spans 15 residues. Deletions cut 2 bases from V and 0 bases from J, with 13 bases between. The chain's CDR3 is CAWSPFGRSNYGYTF. The CDR3 DNA reads TGTGCCTGGAGTCCCTTTGGACGGTCTAACTATGGCTACACCTTC.

The chain is built from TRBV19 and TRBJ1-5, with 7 positions matching TRBD1. Germline values: CDR1 LNHDA, CDR2 SQIVND (reference sequence). The CDR3 is made up of 15 amino acids. J gave up 4 bases and V 5 bases, and 8 bases lay outside the gene matches. CDR3 sequence: CASSLQGQPNQPQHF. Here the CDR3 DNA reads TGTGCCAGTAGTTTACAGGGACAGCCGAATCAGCCCCAGCATTTT.

This clonotype has a handful of counts. The chain carries TRBV6-2 or TRBV6-3 and TRBJ1-2; possibly TRBD1 for D (6 bases). The CDR3 length is 20 residues. Between the trimmed V and J ends, which lost 2 bases and 0 bases, there was a span of 25 bases. Per the germline V gene, CDR1 is MNHEY and CDR2 is SVGEGT. The DNA of the CDR3 is TGTGCCAGCAGTTACCGGTACTCCACCGCTGGGGACATCACTAACTATGGCTACACCTTC. Encoded protein: CASSYRYSTAGDITNYGYTF.

The rearrangement links TRBV20-1 to TRBJ1-3; no clear D. Trimming removed 6 bases at V and 3 bases at J, with 9 bases between. Germline CDR1 reads DFQATT; CDR2 reads SNEGSKA (reference sequence). The CDR3 runs to 12 residues. Here the CDR3 DNA reads TGCAGTGCGGTGGGTCTTGGAAACACCATATATTTT. Amino acids: CSAVGLGNTIYF.

This chain uses TRBV29-1 with TRBJ2-5, with D possibly TRBD2 on 6 matching bases. V lost 5 bases and J lost 5, with 21 bases in between. Germline V CDR1 and CDR2: SQVTM, ANQGSEA. This CDR3 has 15 amino acids. The CDR3 sequence is CSVRRDLRAVETQYF. CDR3 sequence (DNA): TGCAGCGTTCGGAGGGACCTCCGGGCGGTTGAGACCCAGTACTTC.

This chain joins TRBV20-1 and TRBJ2-1; the D gene is possibly TRBD2 (6 bases). This CDR3 spans 14 amino acids. The V end lost 0 bases, the J end lost 7 bases, and 13 bases lay between the germline ends. CDR1 and CDR2 (germline): DFQATT, SNEGSKA (reference sequence). The CDR3 sequence is CSARDFGGKNEQFF. CDR3 nucleotide sequence: TGCAGTGCTAGAGATTTTGGGGGGAAGAATGAGCAGTTCTTC.

Here the CDR3 DNA reads TGTGCCAGCAGTTACGGACAAGGGAGGGATTTTCAGCCCCAGCATTTT. Translation gives CASSYGQGRDFQPQHF. The V and J genes are TRBV6-5 and TRBJ1-5, with D possibly matching TRBD1 (5 bases). Germline loops: CDR1 MNHEY, CDR2 SVGAGI. The length of the CDR3 is 16 residues. V shed 2 bases and J shed 6 bases, with 17 bases lying between them.

The chain couples TRBV29-1 to TRBJ2-5; 14 bases line up with TRBD2. Trimming at V came to 6 bases and at J to 5 bases, leaving 5 bases not matched to a gene. This CDR3 has 14 residues. Germline values: CDR1 SQVTM, CDR2 ANQGSEA. CDR3 in DNA: TGCAGCGTGAGGACTAGCGGGAGGTGGGAGACCCAGTACTTC. Protein product: CSVRTSGRWETQYF.

The chain combines TRBV12-3 or TRBV12-4 with TRBJ2-5; D perhaps matches TRBD2 (7 bases). V was pared by 3 bases and J by 5 bases, with 16 bases between. The length of the CDR3 is 15 residues. CDR3 bases: TGTGCCAGCAGTTTCCGGGGGGCCCCAGGGGAGACCCAGTACTTC. Translation: CASSFRGAPGETQYF.